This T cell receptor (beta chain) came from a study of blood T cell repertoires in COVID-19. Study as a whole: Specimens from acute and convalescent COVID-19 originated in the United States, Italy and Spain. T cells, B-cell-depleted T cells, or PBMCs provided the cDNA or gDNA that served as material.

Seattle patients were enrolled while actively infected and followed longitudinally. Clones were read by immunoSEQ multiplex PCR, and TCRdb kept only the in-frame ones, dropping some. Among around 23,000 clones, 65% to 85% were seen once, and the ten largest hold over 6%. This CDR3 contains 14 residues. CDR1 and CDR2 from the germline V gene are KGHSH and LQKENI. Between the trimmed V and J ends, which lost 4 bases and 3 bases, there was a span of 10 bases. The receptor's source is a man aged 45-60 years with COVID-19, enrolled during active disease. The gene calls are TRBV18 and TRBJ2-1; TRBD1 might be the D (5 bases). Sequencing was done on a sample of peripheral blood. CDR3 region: CASSLSTDYNEQFF. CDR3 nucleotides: TGTGCCAGCTCACTTTCGACAGACTACAATGAGCAGTTCTTC.